This T cell receptor beta chain was sequenced for a study of blood T cell repertoires in COVID-19. Study-level background: Acute-phase and convalescent COVID-19 samples originated in the United States, Italy and Spain. PBMCs, B-cell-depleted T cells, or T cells provided the cDNA or gDNA that made up the material.

Method: immunoSEQ multiplex PCR; TCRdb's copy keeps in-frame clones and lacks some. Of under 200,000 clones listed, roughly 87% were seen once; the top ten hold roughly 7.3%. Participants had their cohort set by participant-reported clinical history. Between the trimmed V and J ends, which lost 1 base and 7 bases, there was a span of 13 bases. Germline V CDR1 and CDR2: LGHDT, YNNKEL (reference sequence). The CDR3 contains 14 residues. The genes are TRBV3-1 (or the pseudogene TRBV3-2) and TRBJ1-1; D unresolved. The material sequenced was PBMCs or T cells enriched from blood (not recorded which). The sequence came from a woman in her forties or fifties who had recovered from COVID-19. This CDR3 is CASSQAGALGEAFF. The DNA of the CDR3 is TGTGCCAGCAGCCAAGCGGGAGCATTGGGTGAAGCTTTCTTT.